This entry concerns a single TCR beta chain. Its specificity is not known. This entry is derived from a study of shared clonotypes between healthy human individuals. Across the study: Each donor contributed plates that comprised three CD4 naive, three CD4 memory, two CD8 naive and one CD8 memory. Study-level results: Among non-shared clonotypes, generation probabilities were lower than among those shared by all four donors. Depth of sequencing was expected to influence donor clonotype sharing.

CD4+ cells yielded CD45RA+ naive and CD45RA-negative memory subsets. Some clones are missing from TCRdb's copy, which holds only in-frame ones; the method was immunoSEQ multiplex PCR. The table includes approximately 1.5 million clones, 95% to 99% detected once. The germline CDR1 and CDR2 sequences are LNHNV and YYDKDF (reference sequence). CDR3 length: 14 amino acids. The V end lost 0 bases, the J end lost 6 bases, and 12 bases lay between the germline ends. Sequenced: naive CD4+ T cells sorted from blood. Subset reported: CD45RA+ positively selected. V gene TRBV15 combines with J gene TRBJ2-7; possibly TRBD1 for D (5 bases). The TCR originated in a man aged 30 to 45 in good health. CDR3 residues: CATSRDQVGPEQYF. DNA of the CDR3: TGTGCCACCAGCAGAGACCAGGTGGGGCCCGAGCAGTACTTC.